Following are 18 T cell receptor beta chains from one sample sequenced in a study of cytomegalovirus exposure and HLA in healthy donors (dated by TCRdb to about 2017). To prepare the library, the immunoSEQ multiplex PCR assay was applied. A mixture of 60 forward primers for TCR Vbeta segments and 13 reverse primers for TCR Jbeta segments was used in the multiplex PCR. Drawn from immuneACCESS, this table holds only the in-frame rearrangements with V and J called that TCRdb kept. Clones are partly lost; checked studies trace under half to an unresolved V gene and leave the rest unexplained. The sample records over 70,000 clones, roughly 67% of which are singletons. 7.5% to 9% of the sample rests with the top ten. The sample taken for sequencing was PBMCs. Receptor source: a man aged 40-50 years in good health and CMV-seropositive.

The V call is TRBV5-6, the J call TRBJ2-7, with D possibly matching TRBD2 (7 bases). Per germline, CDR1 SGHDT and CDR2 YYEEEE. V was trimmed by 2 bases and J by 3 bases, leaving 12 bases between them. CDR3 length: 14 residues. CDR3 sequence (DNA): TGTGCCAGCAGCTTAAGCGGGACAAGCTACGAGCAGTACTTC. Protein: CASSLSGTSYEQYF. The variable domain in full, completed from reference TRBV5-6 and TRBJ2-7, reads DAGVTQSPTHLIKTRGQQVTLRCSPKSGHDTVSWYQQALGQGPQFIFQYYEEEERQRGNFPDRFSGHQFPNYSSELNVNALLLGDSALYLCASSLSGTSYEQYFGPGTRLTVT.

A word on this clone: The sample has other DNA sequences that encode this CDR3 too. V and J are TRBV15 and TRBJ1-2; 7 bases agree with TRBD1. This CDR3 is 14 amino acids long. Germline CDR1 is LNHNV and CDR2 is YYDKDF (reference sequence). J was trimmed by 2 bases and V by 1 base; bases with no gene match: 1. CDR3 DNA: TGTGCCACCAGCAGAGTGGGACAGAACTATGGCTACACCTTC. Its translation is CATSRVGQNYGYTF.

This clone was seen a single time. V usage is TRBV4-1 and J usage is TRBJ2-7, with 12 bases that match TRBD1. This CDR3 has 16 amino acids. V trimming: 2 bases; J trimming: 9 bases; junction bases outside the gene matches: 11. Germline CDR1 MGHRA, CDR2 YSYEKL. The CDR3, as DNA: TGCGCCAGCAGCCAAAGTCCGGGACAGGGGGCGCAGAGGCAGTACTTC. It specifies CASSQSPGQGAQRQYF.

This clone was detected a few times. This chain uses TRBV5-1 with TRBJ1-2; TRBD1 is a possible D gene (6 bases). Deletions cut 4 bases from V and 6 bases from J, with 19 bases between. CDR1 and CDR2 from the germline V gene are SGHRS and YFSETQ. The CDR3 is made up of 15 amino acids. The CDR3 DNA sequence: TGCGCCAGCAGCATTGGTTGGGGGCAGGGAGATGGCTACACCTTC. It codes for CASSIGWGQGDGYTF.

Details on this clone: Other nucleotide sequences in the sample specify the same CDR3. This rearrangement joins TRBV7-2 to TRBJ2-4, with D possibly being TRBD1 (5 bases). Per the germline V gene, CDR1 is SGHTA and CDR2 is FQGNSA. The V and J ends lost 2 bases and 8 bases respectively, with 10 bases between them. There are 13 residues in the CDR3. CDR3 loop: CASSLRGADIQYF. CDR3 bases: TGTGCCAGCAGCTTACGTGGGGCGGACATTCAGTACTTC.

The V and J genes are TRBV25-1 and TRBJ1-1; D gene unclear. The CDR3 is 13 residues long. Germline lookup yields CDR1 MGHDK and CDR2 SYGVNS. The V end was cut by 6 bases, the J end by 0 bases, with 8 bases between. CDR3 bases: TGTGCCAGCAGCCTGGCCATGAACACTGAAGCTTTCTTT. Its translation: CASSLAMNTEAFF.

V and J are TRBV28 and TRBJ1-2, with 7 bases aligning to TRBD1. V trimming: 5 bases; J trimming: 0 bases; junction bases outside the gene matches: 9. The germline V gene has CDR1 MDHEN and CDR2 SYDVKM. The CDR3 sequence is 16 residues long. CDR3 sequence: CASSRKGTAANYGYTF. The CDR3 nucleotides are TGTGCCAGCAGTCGGAAAGGGACAGCAGCTAACTATGGCTACACCTTC.

The chain links TRBV2 to TRBJ1-2; 7 bases agree with TRBD1. The V gene end was trimmed by 6 bases and the J gene end by 4 bases; junction bases not matched to a gene: 8. The CDR3 is 14 amino acids. CDR1 SNHLY and CDR2 FYNNEI come from the germline V gene. CDR3 loop: CASRAGTEIYGYTF. CDR3 in DNA: TGTGCCAGCAGGGCCGGGACAGAGATCTATGGCTACACCTTC.

The chain recombines TRBV5-4 with TRBJ2-2, with TRBD2 as a possible D gene (5 bases). Per the germline V gene, CDR1 is SGHNT and CDR2 is YYREEE (reference sequence). The CDR3 is 15 amino acids. V lost 0 bases and J 0 bases, leaving 6 bases between the germline ends. CDR3 residues: CASSLGGANTGELFF. The DNA of the CDR3 is TGTGCCAGCAGCTTGGGGGGAGCGAACACCGGGGAGCTGTTTTTT. Full variable domain (rest looked up from reference TRBV5-4 and TRBJ2-2): ETGVTQSPTHLIKTRGQQVTLRCSSQSGHNTVSWYQQALGQGPQFIFQYYREEENGRGNFPPRFSGLQFPNYSSELNVNALELDDSALYLCASSLGGANTGELFFGEGSRLTVL.

The gene calls are TRBV7-9 and TRBJ2-1, with a tentative D call TRBD1 (6 bases). Trimming left V 6 bases short and J 5 bases short, with 11 bases between. The CDR3 covers 13 residues. CDR1 and CDR2 from the germline V gene are SEHNR and FQNEAQ (reference sequence). CDR3 amino acids: CASRKGDHNEQFF. The DNA for the CDR3 is TGTGCCAGCAGAAAGGGGGACCACAATGAGCAGTTCTTC.

This chain uses TRBV29-1 with TRBJ2-3, with D uncertain. This CDR3 region has 15 residues. V was cut by 3 bases and J by 0 bases, with 13 bases left in between. Germline lookup yields CDR1 SQVTM and CDR2 ANQGSEA. The CDR3 nucleotides read TGCAGCGTTGATGATCGAATTACTAGCACAGATACGCAGTATTTT. Translating it yields CSVDDRITSTDTQYF.

A word on this clone: The sample contains more than one DNA sequence encoding this CDR3. The V gene is TRBV5-1, the J gene TRBJ2-7; 14 bases line up with TRBD2. V trimming: 0 bases; J trimming: 3 bases; junction bases outside the gene matches: 5. This CDR3 is built from 17 residues. The germline V gene has CDR1 SGHRS and CDR2 YFSETQ. The CDR3 loop reads CASSLGGLAGEGYEQYF. Written as DNA, the CDR3 is TGCGCCAGCAGCTTGGGGGGACTAGCGGGGGAAGGCTACGAGCAGTACTTC. Using reference TRBV5-1 and TRBJ2-7 for the parts outside the CDR3, the full variable domain is KAGVTQTPRYLIKTRGQQVTLSCSPISGHRSVSWYQQTPGQGLQFLFEYFSETQRNKGNFPGRFSGRQFSNSRSEMNVSTLELGDSALYLCASSLGGLAGEGYEQYFGPGTRLTVT.

This clone was observed once. This chain connects TRBV19 to TRBJ2-3; D might be TRBD1 (5 bases). The CDR3 totals 15 residues. The V end lost 5 bases, the J end lost 2 bases, and 14 bases lay between the germline ends. Looked up from germline, CDR1 is LNHDA and CDR2 is SQIVND (reference sequence). The CDR3 nucleotides are TGTGCCAGTAGTGGGGCAGGGAAGATCACAGATACGCAGTATTTT. This translates into CASSGAGKITDTQYF.

CDR3 nucleotide sequence: TGTGCCAGCAGTCCCCCGGGCACTGAAGCTTTCTTT. Translated: CASSPPGTEAFF. This rearrangement joins TRBV6-5 to TRBJ1-1, with D uncertain. Germline V gives CDR1 MNHEY, CDR2 SVGAGI. CDR3 length equals 12 residues. V was trimmed by 5 bases and J by 4 bases, leaving 8 bases between them.

The chain is built from TRBV30 and TRBJ1-1; 8 bases are shared with TRBD1. This CDR3 contains 15 residues. CDR1 and CDR2 (germline): GTSNPN, SVGIG (reference sequence). V shed 3 bases, J shed 1 base, and the junction held 7 bases outside the gene matches. CDR3 loop: CAWSLQGQGNTEAFF. DNA for the CDR3: TGTGCCTGGAGCCTACAAGGACAGGGGAACACTGAAGCTTTCTTT.

The J gene is TRBJ2-7, the V gene TRBV9; 9 nucleotides line up with TRBD2. With V trimmed by 4 bases and J by 3 bases, 11 bases remained unmatched. Germline V gene lookup returns CDR1 SGDLS and CDR2 YYNGEE. This CDR3 comprises 16 residues. The CDR3 region has the DNA TGTGCCAGCAGCCCCCGGGATAGCGGGAGTTTCTACGAGCAGTACTTC. Protein: CASSPRDSGSFYEQYF.

The chain joins TRBV6-1 to TRBJ2-2; 7 bases are a match to TRBD2. Trimming at V came to 6 bases and at J to 7 bases, leaving 2 bases not matched to a gene. CDR1 is MNHNS, CDR2 SASEGT, per germline. The length of the CDR3 is 12 residues. CDR3 protein: CASRTGGGELFF. Here the CDR3 DNA reads TGTGCCAGCAGAACGGGGGGCGGGGAGCTGTTTTTT.

This clone came up a few times. The chain employs TRBV7-2 and TRBJ1-1; TRBD1 might be the D (6 bases). This CDR3 spans 14 amino acids. Germline assignment: CDR1 SGHTA and CDR2 FQGNSA. Trimming removed 5 bases from V and 11 bases from J, with 21 bases in between. The CDR3 reads CASSQPIGLGGAFF. The CDR3, as DNA: TGTGCCAGCAGCCAACCAATCGGGCTTGGGGGCGCTTTCTTT.